This entry lists 14 T cell receptor beta chains sequenced from one sample in a study of blood T cell repertoires in COVID-19. This table comes from immunoSEQ multiplex PCR, and its TCRdb copy is limited to in-frame clones, with some not included. Counted here are 400,000 to 550,000 clones, around 88% occurring once; the ten biggest clones make up roughly 4%. The specimen sequenced was peripheral blood. Source of these receptors: a woman between 25 and 40 years old with acute or convalescent COVID-19.

The chain carries TRBV2 and TRBJ1-1; 8 bases are a match to TRBD1. Trimming removed 4 bases from V and 2 bases from J; junction bases left unmatched: 3. The germline V gene encodes CDR1 SNHLY and CDR2 FYNNEI. The CDR3 runs 14 residues. CDR3 sequence reads: CASSGQGLNTEAFF. The CDR3 DNA reads TGTGCCAGCAGTGGACAGGGGTTAAACACTGAAGCTTTCTTT.

CDR3 sequence reads: CSAIMTDGYTF. The CDR3 DNA is TGCAGTGCTATTATGACAGATGGCTACACCTTC. V is TRBV20-1 and J is TRBJ1-2, with D maybe TRBD1 (5 bases). This CDR3 is built from 11 residues. The V gene lost 4 bases and the J gene lost 6 bases, with 9 bases spanning the gap. In germline, CDR1 is DFQATT, CDR2 SNEGSKA (reference sequence).

The CDR3 DNA follows: TGTGCCAGCAGGGCCCTCAATCAGCCCCAGCATTTT. It yields the protein CASRALNQPQHF. The chain combines TRBV28 with TRBJ1-5; D unclear. Looked up from germline, CDR1 is MDHEN and CDR2 is SYDVKM. The CDR3 consists of 12 residues. The V gene lost 6 bases and the J gene lost 3 bases, with 6 bases spanning the gap.

The V gene is TRBV10-3, the J gene TRBJ1-1; D possibly corresponds to TRBD1 (5 bases). Trimming removed 1 base at V and 8 bases at J, with 17 bases between. From germline, CDR1 is ENHRY and CDR2 SYGVKD. The length of the CDR3 is 15 residues. CDR3 amino acids: CAISEWGGTGLEAFF. CDR3 coding DNA: TGTGCCATCAGTGAGTGGGGAGGGACCGGGCTCGAAGCTTTCTTT.

This chain links TRBV7-9 with TRBJ2-2; maybe TRBD2 (7 bases). V shed 5 bases and J shed 0 bases, with 10 bases lying between them. This CDR3 region has 15 residues. Germline CDR1 is SEHNR and CDR2 is FQNEAQ (reference sequence). The CDR3 protein is CASSRGASNTGELFF. In DNA form, the CDR3 reads TGTGCCAGCAGCCGGGGGGCATCGAACACCGGGGAGCTGTTTTTT.

The rearrangement links TRBV11-2 to TRBJ2-1, with 9 bases fitting TRBD2. The CDR3 extends over 15 amino acids. Trimming at V came to 4 bases and at J to 6 bases, leaving 7 bases not matched to a gene. From germline, CDR1 is SGHAT and CDR2 FQNNGV. The chain's CDR3 is CASSSGGGAGNEQFF. The CDR3 region has the DNA TGTGCCAGCAGCTCCGGCGGGGGGGCGGGCAATGAGCAGTTCTTC.

The genes are TRBV3-1 (or the pseudogene TRBV3-2) and TRBJ2-7, with unresolved D. V was pared by 6 bases and J by 6 bases, with 12 bases between. Looked up from germline, CDR1 is LGHDT and CDR2 is YNNKEL (reference sequence). The CDR3 has 12 residues. The CDR3, as DNA: TGTGCCAGCAGTCTCAACACAGCCGAGCAGTACTTC. It codes for CASSLNTAEQYF.

The rearrangement joins TRBV18 to TRBJ1-2; D is possibly TRBD1 (6 bases). Germline values: CDR1 KGHSH, CDR2 LQKENI. V was clipped by 3 bases and J by 6 bases, with 14 bases between them. The CDR3 totals 14 residues. CDR3 amino acids: CASSPGSGANGYTF. CDR3 sequence (DNA): TGTGCCAGCTCACCTGGCTCAGGGGCGAATGGCTACACCTTC. The whole variable domain, remainder taken from reference TRBV18 and TRBJ1-2, is NAGVMQNPRHLVRRRGQEARLRCSPMKGHSHVYWYRQLPEEGLKFMVYLQKENIIDESGMPKERFSAEFPKEGPSILRIQQVVRGDSAAYFCASSPGSGANGYTFGSGTRLTVV.

This rearrangement joins TRBV19 to TRBJ1-1; no clear D. The CDR3 consists of 12 residues. The V gene lost 7 bases and the J gene lost 3 bases, with 9 bases spanning the gap. CDR1 is LNHDA and CDR2 is SQIVND in the germline V gene (reference sequence). This CDR3 is CASMHRDTEAFF. The CDR3 bases are TGTGCCAGTATGCACCGGGACACTGAAGCTTTCTTT.

The rearrangement uses TRBV2 and TRBJ1-4; D unresolved. CDR3 length: 15 residues. CDR1 is SNHLY, CDR2 FYNNEI, per germline. Trimming left V 2 bases short and J 4 bases short, with 11 bases between. CDR3 protein: CASSESAGFNEKLFF. For the CDR3, the DNA is TGTGCCAGCAGTGAATCGGCCGGGTTTAATGAAAAACTGTTTTTT.

The chain recombines TRBV30 with TRBJ2-2, with a tentative D call TRBD1 (5 bases). The length of the CDR3 is 14 residues. Trimming left V 3 bases short and J 9 bases short, with 17 bases between. CDR1 is GTSNPN, CDR2 SVGIG, per germline (reference sequence). The CDR3 sequence: CAWSLGALGRELFF. The DNA of the CDR3 is TGTGCCTGGAGCTTAGGGGCCTTGGGGCGGGAGCTGTTTTTT.

J is TRBJ2-1 and V is TRBV6-9; possibly TRBD2 for D (6 bases). Deletions cut 2 bases from V and 7 bases from J, with 18 bases between. This CDR3 spans 16 amino acids. The germline V gene has CDR1 MNHGY and CDR2 SVAAGI. The CDR3 sequence: CASSYRTRGMGNEQFF. For the CDR3, the DNA is TGTGCCAGCAGTTATCGGACCCGCGGGATGGGAAATGAGCAGTTCTTC.

The CDR3 sequence is CAWKTSGGIEQFF. CDR3 bases: TGTGCCTGGAAAACTAGCGGGGGGATTGAGCAGTTCTTC. This sequence joins TRBV30 and TRBJ2-1, with 12 positions matching TRBD2. After removal of 4 bases from V and 9 bases from J, the junction contained 4 bases not matched to a gene. The CDR3 extends over 13 amino acids. From germline, CDR1 is GTSNPN and CDR2 SVGIG (reference sequence). The whole variable domain, filled in from reference TRBV30 and TRBJ2-1, reads SQTIHQWPATLVQPVGSPLSLECTVEGTSNPNLYWYRQAAGRGLQLLFYSVGIGQISSEVPQNLSASRPQDRQFILSSKKLLLSDSGFYLCAWKTSGGIEQFFGPGTRLTVL.

The rearrangement joins TRBV27 to TRBJ2-7, with 7 bases aligning to TRBD2. CDR3 size: 15 residues. Trimming at V came to 5 bases and at J to 4 bases, leaving 11 bases not matched to a gene. Per the germline V gene, CDR1 is MNHEY and CDR2 is SMNVEV (reference sequence). The CDR3 here is CASSGAGLGGYEQYF. The CDR3 DNA reads TGTGCCAGCAGTGGGGCTGGACTAGGAGGGTACGAGCAGTACTTC.